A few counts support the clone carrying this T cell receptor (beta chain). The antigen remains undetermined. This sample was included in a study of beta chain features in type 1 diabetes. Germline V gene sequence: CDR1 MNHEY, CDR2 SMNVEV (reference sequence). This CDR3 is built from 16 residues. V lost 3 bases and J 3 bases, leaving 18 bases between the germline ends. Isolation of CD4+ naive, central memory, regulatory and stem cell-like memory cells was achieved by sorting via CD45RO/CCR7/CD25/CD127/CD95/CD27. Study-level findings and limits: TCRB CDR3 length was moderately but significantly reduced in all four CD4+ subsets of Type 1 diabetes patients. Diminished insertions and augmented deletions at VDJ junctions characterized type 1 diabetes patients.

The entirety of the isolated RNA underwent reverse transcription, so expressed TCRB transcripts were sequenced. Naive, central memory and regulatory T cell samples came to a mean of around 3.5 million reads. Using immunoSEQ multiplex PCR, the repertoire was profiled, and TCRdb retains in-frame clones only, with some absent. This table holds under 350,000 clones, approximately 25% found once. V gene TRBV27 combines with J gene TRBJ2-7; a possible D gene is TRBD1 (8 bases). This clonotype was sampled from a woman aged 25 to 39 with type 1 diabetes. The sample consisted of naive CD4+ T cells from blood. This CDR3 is CASSLGGAGGHYEQYF. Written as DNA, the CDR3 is TGTGCCAGCAGTTTGGGGGGGGCAGGGGGCCACTACGAGCAGTACTTC.